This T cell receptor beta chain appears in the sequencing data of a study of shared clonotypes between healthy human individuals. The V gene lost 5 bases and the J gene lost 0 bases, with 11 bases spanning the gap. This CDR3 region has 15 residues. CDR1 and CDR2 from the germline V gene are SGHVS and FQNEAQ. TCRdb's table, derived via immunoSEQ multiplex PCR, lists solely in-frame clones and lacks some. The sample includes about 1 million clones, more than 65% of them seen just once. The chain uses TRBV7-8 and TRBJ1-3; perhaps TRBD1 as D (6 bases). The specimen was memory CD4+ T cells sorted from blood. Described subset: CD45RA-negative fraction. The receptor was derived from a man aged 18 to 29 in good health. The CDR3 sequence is CASSQQGLSGNTIYF. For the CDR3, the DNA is TGTGCCAGCAGCCAACAGGGACTCTCTGGAAACACCATATATTTT.